This T cell receptor beta chain was captured in a study of cytomegalovirus exposure and HLA in healthy donors. Sequencing used immunoSEQ multiplex PCR; TCRdb keeps in-frame clones, though not all of them. Among 150,000 to 200,000 clones, about 90% were seen once, and the ten largest hold approximately 10%. This CDR3 is 15 amino acids long. The junction had 4 bases not matched to a gene; V was cut back by 0 bases and J by 3 bases. Per germline, CDR1 GTSNPN and CDR2 SVGIG (reference sequence). The chain recombines TRBV30 with TRBJ2-7, with TRBD2 matching 11 bases. The specimen sequenced was PBMCs. The clonotype was recovered from a woman under 30 in good health and CMV-seropositive. CDR3 coding DNA: TGTGCCTGGAGTGTTGGCCTAGCGGGAGGCTACGAGCAGTACTTC. As protein: CAWSVGLAGGYEQYF.